These T cell receptor beta chains were read from a single sample in a study of OX40 agonist ivuxolimab in advanced cancers. Assay: immunoSEQ multiplex PCR; the TCRdb copy retains only in-frame clones and omits some. The profile covers more than 85,000 clones, with 91% appearing a single time and roughly 0.33% taken by the ten largest. Sequencing used CD4+ or CD8+ T cells sorted from blood, obtained in a trial of the OX40 agonist ivuxolimab. Every receptor here comes from an adult with an advanced solid tumor such as melanoma, head and neck, liver or kidney cancer. Both conserved end residues are part of each CDR3. The D gene is left open where the match is weak. Only some rows state a clone size, as once, few, many or a class for expanded clones.

V	size	D	J	length	CDR3	DNA
TRBV7-3	.	.	TRBJ2-3	16	CASSLKNEGGGDTQYF	TGTGCCAGCAGCTTAAAAAACGAGGGAGGTGGGGATACGCAGTATTTT
TRBV18	.	.	TRBJ2-5	14	CASSPGFGQETQYF	TGTGCCAGCTCACCAGGGTTCGGGCAAGAGACCCAGTACTTC
TRBV4-2	.	.	TRBJ1-1	13	CASSPEEKTEAFF	TGTGCCAGCAGCCCAGAGGAAAAGACTGAAGCTTTCTTT
TRBV6-6	.	.	TRBJ2-1	15	CASSYSLAAYNEQFF	TGTGCCAGCAGTTACTCGCTAGCCGCCTACAATGAGCAGTTCTTC
TRBV5-1	.	.	TRBJ2-1	14	CASSLESAYNEQFF	TGCGCCAGCAGCTTGGAGTCGGCATACAATGAGCAGTTCTTC
TRBV7-2	once	.	TRBJ1-2	14	CASSLSQGLYGYTF	TGTGCCAGCAGCTTAAGCCAGGGGCTCTATGGCTACACCTTC
TRBV5-6	.	TRBD1	TRBJ2-2	15	CASSLRGLGTGELFF	TGTGCCAGCAGCCTCAGGGGGCTGGGCACCGGGGAGCTGTTTTTT
TRBV5-4	.	TRBD2	TRBJ2-2	17	CASSSGLAGVGTGELFF	TGTGCCAGCAGTTCGGGACTAGCGGGAGTTGGGACCGGGGAGCTGTTTTTT
TRBV7-9	.	.	TRBJ2-1	15	CASSLAGGHNNEQFF	TGTGCCAGCAGCTTAGCGGGGGGACACAACAATGAGCAGTTCTTC
TRBV27	.	.	TRBJ2-3	16	CASRPPGGFLADTQYF	TGTGCCAGCCGACCTCCTGGTGGGTTCCTTGCGGATACGCAGTATTTT
TRBV6-5	.	TRBD1	TRBJ1-4	15	CASNSGGPTNEKLFF	TGTGCCAGCAACTCAGGGGGCCCAACTAATGAAAAACTGTTTTTT
TRBV7-2	.	.	TRBJ1-3	14	CASSSQGSGNTIYF	TGTGCCAGCAGCTCCCAGGGGAGTGGAAACACCATATATTTT
TRBV19	.	TRBD2	TRBJ2-2	18	CASSMGLAGGRNTGELFF	TGTGCCAGTAGTATGGGACTAGCGGGAGGCCGGAACACCGGGGAGCTGTTTTTT
TRBV18	.	.	TRBJ2-7	15	CASSLDRRADYEQYF	TGTGCCAGCTCACTAGACAGGAGAGCCGATTACGAGCAGTACTTC
TRBV6-1	.	.	TRBJ2-1	13	CASTGMPYNEQFF	TGTGCCAGCACTGGGATGCCCTACAATGAGCAGTTCTTC
TRBV4-3	.	TRBD2	TRBJ2-1	15	CASSQEGLAGNEQFF	TGCGCCAGCAGCCAAGAGGGACTAGCGGGAAACGAGCAGTTCTTC
TRBV18	.	.	TRBJ2-1	14	CASSSTPGGNEQFF	TGTGCCAGCTCAAGTACCCCTGGGGGCAATGAGCAGTTCTTC
TRBV10-2	.	.	TRBJ1-5	15	CASSEWADSNQPQHF	TGCGCCAGCAGTGAGTGGGCGGATAGCAATCAGCCCCAGCATTTT
TRBV5-1	.	TRBD2	TRBJ2-2	15	CASGLVPRAGEELFF	TGCGCCAGCGGTCTTGTGCCGAGAGCGGGAGAGGAGCTGTTTTTT
TRBV6-5	.	.	TRBJ2-7	13	CASSPGDSYEQYF	TGTGCCAGCAGCCCCGGGGACTCCTACGAGCAGTACTTC
TRBV6-5	.	TRBD1	TRBJ1-2	15	CASSRTGTGIYGYTF	TGTGCCAGCAGTAGAACCGGGACAGGGATATATGGCTACACCTTC
TRBV11-2	.	TRBD1	TRBJ2-3	17	CASSLGDRGSGTDTQYF	TGTGCCAGCAGCTTAGGAGACAGGGGAAGCGGGACAGATACGCAGTATTTT
TRBV28	few	TRBD1	TRBJ1-2	16	CASSLPGGRGRYGYTF	TGTGCCAGCAGCCTCCCAGGGGGCAGGGGCCGGTATGGCTACACCTTC
TRBV28	.	.	TRBJ2-1	14	CASRAPGSYNEQFF	TGTGCCAGCAGGGCTCCCGGGTCCTACAATGAGCAGTTCTTC
TRBV11-3	.	.	TRBJ2-3	17	CASSLGGWAGGTDTQYF	TGTGCCAGCAGCTTAGGAGGGTGGGCCGGCGGCACAGATACGCAGTATTTT
TRBV2	.	.	TRBJ2-1	11	CASSFSNEQFF	TGTGCCAGCAGTTTCAGCAATGAGCAGTTCTTC
TRBV28	.	.	TRBJ1-4	15	CASSPSRGGNEKLFF	TGTGCCAGCAGTCCCTCCAGGGGTGGAAATGAAAAACTGTTTTTT
TRBV28	.	TRBD2	TRBJ2-1	16	CASSLGASGRLNEQFF	TGTGCCAGCAGTTTAGGGGCTAGCGGGAGACTCAATGAGCAGTTCTTC
TRBV2	.	TRBD2	TRBJ2-1	18	CASSVRSGRAGIGHEQFF	TGTGCCAGCAGTGTCCGCAGCGGGAGGGCGGGGATAGGGCATGAGCAGTTCTTC
TRBV9	.	TRBD1	TRBJ1-4	15	CASSPTTGDNEKLFF	TGTGCCAGCAGCCCCACGACAGGGGATAATGAAAAACTGTTTTTT
TRBV5-4	once	.	TRBJ1-2	13	CASSLDGNYGYTF	TGTGCCAGCAGCTTGGACGGGAACTATGGCTACACCTTC
TRBV5-8	.	TRBD2	TRBJ2-1	17	CASSTGLAVQAYNEQFF	TGTGCCAGCAGCACGGGACTAGCGGTCCAGGCTTACAATGAGCAGTTCTTC
TRBV28	once	TRBD1	TRBJ2-7	14	CASSPGQGTYEQYF	TGTGCCAGCAGCCCGGGACAGGGGACCTACGAGCAGTACTTC
TRBV4-3	.	TRBD2	TRBJ2-1	16	CASSQTSRTSRDEQFF	TGCGCCAGCAGCCAAACGTCACGGACTAGCCGGGATGAGCAGTTCTTC
TRBV28	.	.	TRBJ1-4	14	CASTAPRAVKKLFF	TGTGCCAGCACCGCCCCCCGGGCTGTAAAAAAACTGTTTTTT
TRBV11-3	.	.	TRBJ2-1	13	CASSSYRVGEQFF	TGTGCCAGCAGCTCGTACAGGGTAGGTGAGCAGTTCTTC
TRBV11-3	.	.	TRBJ2-7	13	CASAGSRLDEQYF	TGTGCCAGCGCGGGATCTCGTTTGGACGAGCAGTACTTC
TRBV5-1	.	.	TRBJ2-5	15	CASSSGTRGGRTQYF	TGCGCCAGCAGCTCCGGGACTCGAGGTGGTCGGACCCAGTACTTC
TRBV19	.	.	TRBJ1-4	17	CASSIGRRAGTNEKLFF	TGTGCCAGTAGTATAGGGCGAAGGGCGGGAACTAATGAAAAACTGTTTTTT
TRBV2	.	.	TRBJ2-5	13	CASSDGYGETQYF	TGTGCCAGCAGTGACGGGTACGGCGAGACCCAGTACTTC
TRBV5-4	.	.	TRBJ2-3	14	CASTTGAGTDTQYF	TGTGCCAGCACGACCGGGGCTGGCACAGATACGCAGTATTTT